This T cell receptor (beta chain) is from a study of Graves' ophthalmopathy and Graves' hyperthyroidism. Study details: Upon initial diagnosis and before any treatment, peripheral blood was collected.

By definition, stable hyperthyroidism involved no ophthalmopathy within 18 months of follow-up. Included hyperthyroidism patients were aged 18 to 65 and newly diagnosed (under 2 months' duration). This clonotype was seen many times. Its target is unknown. The CDR3 sequence is 14 residues long. CDR1 and CDR2 from the germline V gene are ENHRY and SYGVKD. Trimming cost V 5 bases and J 5 bases; bases outside gene matches: 7. Study-level results: Blood was where most expanded thyroid clonotypes above 0.001 frequency also turned up.

RNA transcripts were the source from which TCR beta CDR3 regions were amplified. The first-round RT-PCR employed HTBI primers together with the Qiagen OneStep RT-PCR kit. A multiplex PCR was then performed as the second round. TCRdb redid the calling of the multiplex PCR reads with MiXCR, one entry per CDR3 protein. The sample carries about 620,000 distinct CDR3 sequences, 22% recorded once. The receptor comes from a woman aged 18-29 years with stable Graves' hyperthyroidism. Some clones in this sample may be carry-over from other donors' samples. Sequencing used peripheral blood. The chain has TRBV10-3 and TRBJ2-7; the match to TRBD2 covers 9 bases. CDR3 sequence: CAISRTSESDEQYF. CDR3 DNA: TGTGCCATCAGTAGGACTAGCGAGAGCGACGAGCAGTACTTC.